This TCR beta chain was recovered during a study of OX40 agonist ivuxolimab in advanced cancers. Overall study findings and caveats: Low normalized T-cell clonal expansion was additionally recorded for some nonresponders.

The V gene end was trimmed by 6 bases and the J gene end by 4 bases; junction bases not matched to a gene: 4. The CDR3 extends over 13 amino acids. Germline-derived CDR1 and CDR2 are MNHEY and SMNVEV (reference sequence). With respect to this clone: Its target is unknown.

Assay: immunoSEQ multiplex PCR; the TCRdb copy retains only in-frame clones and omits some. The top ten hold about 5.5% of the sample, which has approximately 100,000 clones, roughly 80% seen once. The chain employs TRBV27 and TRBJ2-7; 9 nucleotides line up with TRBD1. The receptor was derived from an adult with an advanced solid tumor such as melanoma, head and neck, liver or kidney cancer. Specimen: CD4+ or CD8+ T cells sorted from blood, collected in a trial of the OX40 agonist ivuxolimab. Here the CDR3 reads CASSIQGAYEQYF. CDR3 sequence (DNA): TGTGCCAGCAGCATACAGGGGGCTTACGAGCAGTACTTC.